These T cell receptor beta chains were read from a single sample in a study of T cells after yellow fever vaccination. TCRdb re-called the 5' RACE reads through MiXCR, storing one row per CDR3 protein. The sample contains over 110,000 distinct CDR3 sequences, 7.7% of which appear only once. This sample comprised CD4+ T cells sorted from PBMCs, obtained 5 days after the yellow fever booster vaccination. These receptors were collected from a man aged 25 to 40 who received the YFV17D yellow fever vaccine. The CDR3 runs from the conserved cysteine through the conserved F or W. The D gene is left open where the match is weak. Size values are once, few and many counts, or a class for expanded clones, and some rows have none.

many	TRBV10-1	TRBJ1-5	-	TGCGCCAGCAGTGATGGGGGTGTTCTTAATCAGCCCCAGCATTTT	CASSDGGVLNQPQHF
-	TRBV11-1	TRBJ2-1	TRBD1	TGTGCCAGCAGCTTAGCGATGGGACAGGGTCAGTTCTTC	CASSLAMGQGQFF
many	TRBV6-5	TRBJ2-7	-	TGTGCCAGCAGTTACGGCGGGACACGGCTGGGGCAGTACTTC	CASSYGGTRLGQYF
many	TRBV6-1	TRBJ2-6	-	TGTGCCAGCAGTAAGAGACCCCTCACATCATCTGGGGCCAACGTCCTGACTTTC	CASSKRPLTSSGANVLTF
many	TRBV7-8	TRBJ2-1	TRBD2	TGTGCCAGCATCCCAACTAGCGGGATATACAATGAGCAGTTCTTC	CASIPTSGIYNEQFF
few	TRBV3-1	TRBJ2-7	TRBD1	TGTGCCAGCAGCCAGCCGGGACAGTCCTACGAGCAGTACTTC	CASSQPGQSYEQYF
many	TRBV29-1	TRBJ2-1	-	TGCAGCGTTGAGGAGGGGGTGCAGTTCTTC	CSVEEGVQFF
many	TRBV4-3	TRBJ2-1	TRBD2	TGCGCCAGCAGCCAAGAGCTAGCGGCCTCTTCCTACAATGAGCAGTTCTTC	CASSQELAASSYNEQFF
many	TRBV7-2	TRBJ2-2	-	TGTGCCAGCAGCAAGCGCGCGAACACCGGGGAGCTGTTTTTT	CASSKRANTGELFF
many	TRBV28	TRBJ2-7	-	TGTGCCAGCAGGACCCTCGCTCGCGAGCAGTACTTC	CASRTLAREQYF
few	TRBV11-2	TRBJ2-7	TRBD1	TGTGCCAGCACCCGCGGCAGACAATGGAACAGGGGCCTAGTATCCTACGAGCAGTACTTC	CASTRGRQWNRGLVSYEQYF
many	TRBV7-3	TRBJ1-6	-	TGTGCCAGCAGCTTAATGGGGGGCCCCGATTCACCCCTCCACTTT	CASSLMGGPDSPLHF
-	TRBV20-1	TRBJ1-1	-	TGCAGTGCTAACCTCCGGACGGTTTATAACACTGAAGCTTTCTTT	CSANLRTVYNTEAFF
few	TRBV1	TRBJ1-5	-	TGCACCAGCCTAGATGTGATGACAGGACTCAATCAGCCCCAGCATTTT	CTSLDVMTGLNQPQHF
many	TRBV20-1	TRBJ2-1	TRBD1	TGCAGTTCCACCGGGACAGACTACAATGAGCAGTTCTTC	CSSTGTDYNEQFF
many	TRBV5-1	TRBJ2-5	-	TGCGCCAGCAGCTCTGCTGGACGAACACAAGAGACCCAGTACTTC	CASSSAGRTQETQYF
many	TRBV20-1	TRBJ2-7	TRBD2	TGCAGTGCTACGAAAGCGGGACCCTCCTACGAGCAGTACTTC	CSATKAGPSYEQYF
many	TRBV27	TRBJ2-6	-	TGTGCCAGCAGTTTATCGATGGCCAACGTCCTGACTTTC	CASSLSMANVLTF
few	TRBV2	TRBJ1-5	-	TGTGCCAGCAACGCGGACTCCTATAGCAATCAGCCCCAGCATTTT	CASNADSYSNQPQHF
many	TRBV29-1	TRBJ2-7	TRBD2	TGCAGCGTTGGGGAGGGGCCCTACGAGCAGTACTTC	CSVGEGPYEQYF
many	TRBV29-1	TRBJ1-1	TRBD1	TGCAGCGTTGCCGGGAGGGGGCCCTTAGCTTTCTTT	CSVAGRGPLAFF
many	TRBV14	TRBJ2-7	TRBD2	TGTGCCAGCAGCCCCATAGCGGGAGCCCTCTACGAGCAGTACTTC	CASSPIAGALYEQYF
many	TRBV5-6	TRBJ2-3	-	TGTGCCAGCAGCAAAGACAGGAGACCTAGCACAGATACGCAGTATTTT	CASSKDRRPSTDTQYF
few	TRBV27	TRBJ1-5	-	TGTGCCAGCAGTGTAAGGGGATCTTATCAGCCCCAGCATTTT	CASSVRGSYQPQHF
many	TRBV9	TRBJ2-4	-	TGTGCCAGCAGCGTAGCGGCAGAACTAGCCAAAAACATTCAGTACTTC	CASSVAAELAKNIQYF
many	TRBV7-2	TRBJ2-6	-	TGTGCCAGCAGCTACGGGACGGGTACTGGGGCCAACGTCCTGACTTTC	CASSYGTGTGANVLTF
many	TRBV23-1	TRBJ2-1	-	TGCGCCAGCACCCGGGGGAGGGGGCGCCGAAATGAGCAGTTCTTC	CASTRGRGRRNEQFF
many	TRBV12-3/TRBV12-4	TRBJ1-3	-	TGTGCCAGCAGTTTACGGCGGCTGAGCTCTGGAAACACCATATATTTT	CASSLRRLSSGNTIYF